These 19 T cell receptor beta chains were all obtained from the same sample, sequenced in a study of T-cell reconstitution after alpha-beta-depleted transplantation in children. Using unique molecular identifiers, the investigators prepared the TCRbeta library. MiXCR was run by TCRdb on the PCR reads, yielding one entry per CDR3 protein. The sample has 75,000 to 100,000 distinct CDR3 sequences, 7% to 9% seen once. This specimen consisted of PBMCs from the stem cell graft donor, obtained from the stem cell graft. The receptor source for this set is a human donor who donated a stem cell graft to a child with congenital amegakaryocytic thrombocytopenia.

This chain joins TRBV18 and TRBJ2-7; no clear D gene. The CDR3 contains 14 residues. Trimming took 3 bases from V and 2 from J, leaving 11 bases between them. Germline CDR1 is KGHSH and CDR2 is LQKENI. The CDR3 DNA reads as TGTGCCAGCTCACCTTCGGTATCTGCCTACGAGCAGTACTTC. Its translation is CASSPSVSAYEQYF. Together with reference TRBV18 and TRBJ2-7, the CDR3 gives the full variable domain: NAGVMQNPRHLVRRRGQEARLRCSPMKGHSHVYWYRQLPEEGLKFMVYLQKENIIDESGMPKERFSAEFPKEGPSILRIQQVVRGDSAAYFCASSPSVSAYEQYFGPGTRLTVT.

This clonotype was seen repeatedly, ten times or more. The gene calls are TRBV29-1 and TRBJ2-3; 9 bases line up with TRBD2. Germline-derived CDR1 and CDR2 are SQVTM and ANQGSEA. V shed 6 bases and J 6 bases; nucleotides not matched to a gene: 4. The CDR3 is 12 amino acids. CDR3 coding DNA: TGCAGCGTGACTAGCGGCCTGGATACGCAGTATTTT. Its translation: CSVTSGLDTQYF.

This clonotype was recorded many times. V gene TRBV11-2 combines with J gene TRBJ2-1; a possible D gene is TRBD1 (6 bases). The CDR3 consists of 14 residues. The germline V gene encodes CDR1 SGHAT and CDR2 FQNNGV. V was pared by 3 bases and J by 9 bases, with 15 bases between. The DNA of the CDR3 is TGTGCCAGCAGCTTCCGCCAGGGGCTGGTTGAGCAGTTCTTC. It specifies CASSFRQGLVEQFF. Full variable domain (rest looked up from reference TRBV11-2 and TRBJ2-1): EAGVAQSPRYKIIEKRQSVAFWCNPISGHATLYWYQQILGQGPKLLIQFQNNGVVDDSQLPKDRFSAERLKGVDSTLKIQPAKLEDSAVYLCASSFRQGLVEQFFGPGTRLTVL.

Many counts were recorded for this clonotype. The gene calls are TRBV5-1 and TRBJ2-2, with D unclear. The germline gives CDR1 SGHRS, CDR2 YFSETQ. The CDR3 consists of 15 residues. Between the trimmed V and J ends, which lost 2 bases and 0 bases, there was a span of 8 bases. CDR3 bases: TGCGCCAGCAGCTTATCGGGCGCGAACACCGGGGAGCTGTTTTTT. Residues: CASSLSGANTGELFF.

At least ten counts were recorded for this clonotype. J is TRBJ1-1 and V is TRBV18, with a tentative D call TRBD1 (5 bases). Germline V gives CDR1 KGHSH, CDR2 LQKENI. This CDR3 region has 15 residues. V lost 0 bases and J lost 2, with 10 bases in between. Written as DNA, the CDR3 is TGTGCCAGCTCACCACCATCTCAGGGCAACACTGAAGCTTTCTTT. Encoded protein: CASSPPSQGNTEAFF.

Of note for this clonotype: A much bigger clone sits one base away, suggesting this may be a read error. The rearrangement uses TRBV5-1 and TRBJ2-3; D may be TRBD2 (6 bases). Germline CDR1 and CDR2: SGHRS and YFSETQ. The CDR3 has 14 amino acids. V lost 3 bases, J lost 2 bases, and 10 bases lay in between. CDR3 region: CASSSGDNTDTQYF. The CDR3 region has the DNA TGCGCCAGCAGCTCGGGAGACAACACAGATACGCAGTATTTT.

This clonotype was recorded at least ten times. The chain carries TRBV2 and TRBJ2-2; D is perhaps TRBD2 (5 bases). Germline CDR1 and CDR2: SNHLY and FYNNEI. The CDR3 is made up of 14 amino acids. V lost 0 bases and J 7 bases, leaving 9 bases between the germline ends. In DNA, the CDR3 is TGTGCCAGCAGTGAAGCGCGAGGGAACGGGGAGCTGTTTTTT. It yields the protein CASSEARGNGELFF. Variable domain in full (rest from reference TRBV2 and TRBJ2-2): EPEVTQTPSHQVTQMGQEVILRCVPISNHLYFYWYRQILGQKVEFLVSFYNNEISEKSEIFDDQFSVERPDGSNFTLKIRSTKLEDSAMYFCASSEARGNGELFFGEGSRLTVL.

The sample holds many counts of this clonotype. The rearrangement joins TRBV2 to TRBJ2-2; 9 nucleotides line up with TRBD1. The CDR3 totals 15 residues. The V gene end was trimmed by 8 bases and the J gene end by 1 base; junction bases not matched to a gene: 5. Germline V gene sequence: CDR1 SNHLY, CDR2 FYNNEI. The CDR3, as DNA: TGTGCCAGCGGAAGACAGGGGGGGAACACCGGGGAGCTGTTTTTT. Translated, it gives CASGRQGGNTGELFF.

At least ten counts were recorded for this clonotype. The chain carries TRBV20-1 and TRBJ2-7; D perhaps matches TRBD2 (6 bases). This CDR3 has 14 residues. The V and J ends lost 4 bases and 5 bases respectively, with 18 bases between them. CDR1 is DFQATT, CDR2 SNEGSKA, per germline (reference sequence). The CDR3 coding sequence is TGCAGTGCTACTTTGTCCCGGAGGGTCGACGAGCAGTACTTC. Its protein is CSATLSRRVDEQYF.

In its sample, this clonotype was seen many times. The gene calls are TRBV4-3 and TRBJ2-7, with 7 bases lining up with TRBD2. There are 17 residues in the CDR3. Germline CDR1 reads LGHNA; CDR2 reads YSLEER. J was trimmed by 6 bases and V by 6 bases; bases with no gene match: 20. DNA for the CDR3: TGCGCCAGCAGTCCAAGCTCCTATCCGGCGGGAGCATCCGAGCAGTACTTC. It yields the protein CASSPSSYPAGASEQYF.

The chain links TRBV12-3 or TRBV12-4 to TRBJ2-7; 8 nucleotides align to TRBD1. The V gene end was trimmed by 6 bases and the J gene end by 3 bases; junction bases not matched to a gene: 7. This CDR3 comprises 14 residues. The CDR3 DNA is TGTGCCAGCAGGCGTCCAGGGGGCGGCTACGAGCAGTACTTC. Its translation: CASRRPGGGYEQYF.

There are many counts of this clonotype. CDR3 sequence: CSANNQPQHF. In DNA form, the CDR3 reads TGCAGTGCTAACAATCAGCCCCAGCATTTT. V usage is TRBV20-1 and J usage is TRBJ1-5; D is unclear. The germline V gene encodes CDR1 DFQATT and CDR2 SNEGSKA (reference sequence). Trimming shortened V by 4 bases and J by 3 bases, and 1 base separated the two germline ends. This CDR3 contains 10 residues.

The CDR3 bases are TGTGCCAGCAGCCAGGCTTGGGGGACCGGTGAGCAGTTCTTC. Its translation is CASSQAWGTGEQFF. The chain has TRBV3-1 and TRBJ2-1, with D perhaps given as TRBD1 or TRBD2 (5 bases each). The CDR3 is 14 amino acids. With 3 bases removed from V and 9 bases from J, the gap between germline ends came to 15 bases. Germline CDR1 LGHDT, CDR2 YNNKEL (reference sequence).

This clonotype was seen ten or more times. The chain is built from TRBV5-1 and TRBJ2-3; D not resolved. Germline CDR1 and CDR2: SGHRS and YFSETQ. The length of the CDR3 is 15 residues. V was shortened by 0 bases and J by 2 bases, with 10 bases between the two germline ends. The CDR3, as DNA: TGCGCCAGCAGCTTGGACCAGGAGATCACAGATACGCAGTATTTT. Amino acid sequence: CASSLDQEITDTQYF.

This clonotype turned up a few times. J is TRBJ2-3 and V is TRBV5-1; D is unresolved. V lost 0 bases and J lost 1, with 12 bases in between. CDR3 length: 16 amino acids. CDR1 is SGHRS and CDR2 is YFSETQ in the germline V gene. The CDR3 protein is CASSLGAASGTDTQYF. For the CDR3, the DNA is TGCGCCAGCAGCTTGGGGGCGGCATCTGGCACAGATACGCAGTATTTT.

This clonotype was seen many times. This sequence joins TRBV6-1 and TRBJ1-1; D is undetermined. Between the trimmed V and J ends, which lost 7 bases and 1 base, there was a span of 7 bases. This CDR3 contains 12 residues. CDR1 and CDR2 (germline): MNHNS, SASEGT. The CDR3 loop is CASIDGNTEAFF. Written as DNA, the CDR3 is TGTGCCAGCATTGACGGGAACACTGAAGCTTTCTTT.

This clonotype was seen many times. V usage is TRBV28 and J usage is TRBJ2-4; 7 bases are a match to TRBD2. This CDR3 is 15 amino acids long. Germline V gene sequence: CDR1 MDHEN, CDR2 SYDVKM. The ends lost 4 bases at V and 7 bases at J; junction bases unmatched: 10. The CDR3 DNA sequence: TGTGCCAGCAGTTCCCCGGCGGCGGGAGAGAACATTCAGTACTTC. Protein sequence: CASSSPAAGENIQYF. Looking up the rest from reference TRBV28 and TRBJ2-4 gives the full variable domain: DVKVTQSSRYLVKRTGEKVFLECVQDMDHENMFWYRQDPGLGLRLIYFSYDVKMKEKGDIPEGYSVSREKKERFSLILESASTNQTSMYLCASSSPAAGENIQYFGAGTRLSVL.

With regard to this clonotype: A single base separates this from a much larger clone, so it may be a read error. The chain joins TRBV20-1 to TRBJ1-2; D call uncertain. CDR1 and CDR2 (germline): DFQATT, SNEGSKA (reference sequence). Trimming took 5 bases from V and 2 from J, leaving 15 bases between them. CDR3 length equals 14 residues. In nucleotides, the CDR3 is TGCAGTGCTGTCACGGGTACTATGAACTATGGCTACACCTTC. Translating gives CSAVTGTMNYGYTF.

This clonotype was recorded many times. V usage is TRBV15 and J usage is TRBJ2-1, with D hard to call. This CDR3 is 12 amino acids long. CDR1 is LNHNV, CDR2 YYDKDF, per germline (reference sequence). Trimming took off 1 base at V and 7 bases at J, with 5 bases between the two ends. DNA for the CDR3: TGTGCCACCAGCAGAGCTCGAAATGAGCAGTTCTTC. It codes for CATSRARNEQFF.